Detailed here is one TCR beta chain. Its antigen is still unknown. Trimming took 1 base from V and 3 from J; bases not matched to a gene: 3. CDR3 size: 15 residues. The germline gives CDR1 LGHDT, CDR2 YNNKEL (reference sequence). The sample originates from a study of T-cell memory formation after mild COVID-19. Study-level points and caveats: What remained unconfirmed was the SARS-CoV-2 specificity of second-wave clones peaking on day 37. CD4/CD8 balance held among clones contracting day 15 to 85, and later expanders leaned CD4+.

Via MiXCR, TCRdb re-called the 5' RACE reads, giving one row per CDR3 protein. The repertoire holds more than 350,000 distinct CDR3 sequences, around a fifth seen once, with under 15% in the top ten. The sample consisted of PBMCs or a T cell subset sorted from them (not recorded which). The clonotype originates from an adult woman who had mild COVID-19 (a few samples of this study predate the infection). Cell type and time point are not known. This sequence joins TRBV3-1 and TRBJ2-7; 10 nucleotides line up with TRBD2. The CDR3, as DNA: TGTGCCAGCAGCCAAGTGGGGACTAGCGACTACGAGCAGTACTTC. This gives the protein CASSQVGTSDYEQYF.